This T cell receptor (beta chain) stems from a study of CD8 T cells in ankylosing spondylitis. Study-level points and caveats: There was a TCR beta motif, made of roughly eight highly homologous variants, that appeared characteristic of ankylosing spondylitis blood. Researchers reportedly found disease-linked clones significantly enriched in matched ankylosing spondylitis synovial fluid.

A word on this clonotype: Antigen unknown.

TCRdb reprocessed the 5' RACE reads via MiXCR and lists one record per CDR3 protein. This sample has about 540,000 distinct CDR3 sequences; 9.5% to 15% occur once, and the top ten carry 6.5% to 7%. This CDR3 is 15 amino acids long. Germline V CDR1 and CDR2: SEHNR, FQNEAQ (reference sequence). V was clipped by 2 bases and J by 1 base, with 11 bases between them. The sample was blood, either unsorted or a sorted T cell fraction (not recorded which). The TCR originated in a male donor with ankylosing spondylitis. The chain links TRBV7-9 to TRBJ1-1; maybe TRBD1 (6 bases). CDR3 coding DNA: TGTGCCAGCAGCTTACGGCAGGGGCGGAACACTGAAGCTTTCTTT. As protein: CASSLRQGRNTEAFF.